These 26 T cell receptor beta chains share one sample of origin, sequenced in a study of cytomegalovirus exposure and HLA in healthy donors. Primers: 60 Vbeta forward and 13 Jbeta reverse. Some clones are missing from TCRdb's copy, which holds only in-frame ones; the method was immunoSEQ multiplex PCR. The sample carries more than 100,000 clones, 75% to 80% recorded once. The sequencing input was PBMCs. All receptors come from a woman in her fifties or sixties in good health and CMV-seronegative.

This clone has more than one count but fewer than ten. The CDR3 DNA reads as TGTGCCAGCACCAAGAATGTAGGAGGGGTAGAGACCCAGTACTTC. Encoded protein: CASTKNVGGVETQYF. This chain joins TRBV2 and TRBJ2-5; possibly TRBD2 for D (6 bases). In germline, CDR1 is SNHLY, CDR2 FYNNEI. The CDR3 sequence is 15 residues long. Trimming removed 7 bases from V and 4 bases from J, with 19 bases in between. The full variable domain, rest sourced from reference TRBV2 and TRBJ2-5, is EPEVTQTPSHQVTQMGQEVILRCVPISNHLYFYWYRQILGQKVEFLVSFYNNEISEKSEIFDDQFSVERPDGSNFTLKIRSTKLEDSAMYFCASTKNVGGVETQYFGPGTRLLVL.

This chain uses TRBV7-3 with TRBJ2-7; possibly TRBD2 for D (5 bases). The germline V and J ends were trimmed by 2 bases and 0 bases, with 11 bases remaining between them. Germline assignment: CDR1 SGHTA and CDR2 FQGTGA. The CDR3 consists of 15 residues. Here the CDR3 DNA reads TGTGCCAGCAGCTTAGGAGGCGATCCCTCCTACGAGCAGTACTTC. Translating gives CASSLGGDPSYEQYF.

The rearrangement links TRBV7-3 to TRBJ2-2; TRBD2 matches 9 bases. The V segment lost 4 bases and the J segment 4 bases; nucleotides outside the gene matches: 13. Looked up from germline, CDR1 is SGHTA and CDR2 is FQGTGA. This CDR3 is built from 18 residues. The CDR3 DNA reads TGTGCCAGCAGCTGGGGGCCCTATAGCGGGAGTCCCACCGGGGAGCTGTTTTTT. Protein: CASSWGPYSGSPTGELFF.

This rearrangement joins TRBV4-2 to TRBJ2-7; no clear D gene. This CDR3 comprises 17 residues. The V end was cut by 0 bases, the J end by 3 bases, with 18 bases between. Germline V CDR1 and CDR2: LGHNA, YNFKEQ. The CDR3: CASSQDIGLNEIYEQYF. The CDR3 nucleotides are TGTGCCAGCAGCCAAGATATTGGGCTGAATGAGATCTACGAGCAGTACTTC.

This clone was recorded a few times. This chain connects TRBV11-1 to TRBJ2-7, with D perhaps TRBD2 (7 bases). Germline V gives CDR1 SGHAT, CDR2 FQDESV (reference sequence). The CDR3 is 17 amino acids. V was pared by 2 bases and J by 2 bases, with 19 bases between. In DNA form, the CDR3 reads TGTGCCAGCAGCTTAACCTCGGGGGGCCGGATGACCTACGAGCAGTACTTC. Protein product: CASSLTSGGRMTYEQYF.

This chain uses TRBV15 with TRBJ1-5; D may be TRBD1 (5 bases). In germline, CDR1 is LNHNV, CDR2 YYDKDF (reference sequence). V lost 0 bases and J 3 bases, leaving 9 bases between the germline ends. This CDR3 comprises 15 residues. The CDR3 loop is CATSREAGNNQPQHF. For the CDR3, the DNA is TGTGCCACCAGCAGAGAGGCAGGGAACAATCAGCCCCAGCATTTT.

The V gene is TRBV18, the J gene TRBJ2-1, with 10 bases identical to TRBD1. This CDR3 has 20 amino acids. Germline-derived CDR1 and CDR2 are KGHSH and LQKENI. With 0 bases clipped from V and 2 bases from J, the junction kept 13 bases outside the gene matches. The CDR3 loop is CASSPPGSWDRGVAYNEQFF. The CDR3 DNA reads as TGTGCCAGCTCACCACCTGGTTCCTGGGACAGGGGAGTTGCCTACAATGAGCAGTTCTTC.

V and J are TRBV7-3 and TRBJ2-3; the D is unclear. The germline V and J ends were trimmed by 2 bases and 2 bases, with 11 bases remaining between them. Germline CDR1 reads SGHTA; CDR2 reads FQGTGA. CDR3 length equals 15 residues. The CDR3 DNA follows: TGTGCCAGCAGCTTAGGGCCGCCCACCACAGATACGCAGTATTTT. Its protein is CASSLGPPTTDTQYF. Using reference TRBV7-3 and TRBJ2-3 for the parts outside the CDR3, the full variable domain is GAGVSQTPSNKVTEKGKYVELRCDPISGHTALYWYRQSLGQGPEFLIYFQGTGAADDSGLPNDRFFAVRPEGSVSTLKIQRTERGDSAVYLCASSLGPPTTDTQYFGPGTRLTVL.

The J gene is TRBJ2-7, the V gene TRBV28; 8 bases are a match to TRBD2. This CDR3 has 13 residues. CDR1 is MDHEN and CDR2 is SYDVKM in the germline V gene. The J segment lost 12 bases and the V segment lost 5 bases, leaving 12 bases of the junction unmatched. The CDR3 here is CASSLAGGTHPYF. The CDR3 DNA sequence: TGTGCCAGCAGTCTGGCGGGGGGTACCCATCCGTACTTC. The whole variable domain, remainder taken from reference TRBV28 and TRBJ2-7, is DVKVTQSSRYLVKRTGEKVFLECVQDMDHENMFWYRQDPGLGLRLIYFSYDVKMKEKGDIPEGYSVSREKKERFSLILESASTNQTSMYLCASSLAGGTHPYFGPGTRLTVT.

The chain uses TRBV5-4 and TRBJ2-1, with TRBD2 identical over 13 bases. The CDR3 contains 18 residues. CDR1 and CDR2 from the germline V gene are SGHNT and YYREEE (reference sequence). The V segment lost 0 bases and the J segment 9 bases; nucleotides outside the gene matches: 12. Here the CDR3 DNA reads TGTGCCAGCAGCTTGGTTATATTCACTAGCGGGGGGGGCGGTGAGCAGTTCTTC. The encoded protein is CASSLVIFTSGGGGEQFF.

The rearrangement links TRBV19 to TRBJ2-1, with TRBD1 as a possible D gene (5 bases). The CDR3 contains 15 residues. V was shortened by 2 bases and J by 0 bases, with 8 bases between the two germline ends. CDR1 LNHDA and CDR2 SQIVND come from the germline V gene (reference sequence). CDR3 nucleotides: TGTGCCAGTAGTATAAGGGGAAGCTCCTACAATGAGCAGTTCTTC. This sequence encodes CASSIRGSSYNEQFF. The full variable domain, completed using reference TRBV19 and TRBJ2-1, is DGGITQSPKYLFRKEGQNVTLSCEQNLNHDAMYWYRQDPGQGLRLIYYSQIVNDFQKGDIAEGYSVSREKKESFPLTVTSAQKNPTAFYLCASSIRGSSYNEQFFGPGTRLTVL.

This clone was seen more than once but under ten times. V and J are TRBV5-1 and TRBJ2-3; 8 nucleotides line up with TRBD1. The CDR3 runs 18 residues. Germline loops: CDR1 SGHRS, CDR2 YFSETQ. The V segment lost 4 bases and the J segment 2 bases; nucleotides outside the gene matches: 15. CDR3 protein: CASSATGQAPPTTDTQYF. The CDR3 DNA follows: TGCGCCAGCAGCGCGACGGGACAGGCCCCTCCGACCACAGATACGCAGTATTTT.

The chain employs TRBV28 and TRBJ2-7, with 12 bases that match TRBD1. V dropped 8 bases and J dropped 9; count of bases not matched to a gene: 5. The CDR3 loop spans 12 amino acids. CDR1 MDHEN and CDR2 SYDVKM come from the germline V gene. The CDR3 sequence: CASGTGGVGQYF. Written as DNA, the CDR3 is TGTGCCAGCGGGACAGGGGGCGTAGGGCAGTACTTC.

The V gene is TRBV28, the J gene TRBJ1-4; D is uncertain. The CDR3 is 15 residues long. Looked up from germline, CDR1 is MDHEN and CDR2 is SYDVKM. With 1 base removed from V and 4 bases from J, the gap between germline ends came to 10 bases. CDR3 amino acids: CASSLYRRINEKLFF. CDR3 coding DNA: TGTGCCAGCAGTTTATATCGGCGGATTAATGAAAAACTGTTTTTT.

This clone was counted a few times. The V and J genes are TRBV29-1 and TRBJ1-2; maybe TRBD1 (5 bases). Trimming shortened V by 3 bases and J by 4 bases, and 12 bases separated the two germline ends. CDR3 size: 13 residues. The germline V gene has CDR1 SQVTM and CDR2 ANQGSEA. The CDR3 nucleotides read TGCAGCGTTGACAGGGCATTGGGCTATGGCTACACCTTC. Protein sequence: CSVDRALGYGYTF.

The genes are TRBV10-3 and TRBJ2-3; 7 nucleotides match TRBD1. V shed 6 bases, J shed 6 bases, and the junction held 15 bases outside the gene matches. The CDR3 has 16 amino acids. Germline V gives CDR1 ENHRY, CDR2 SYGVKD. CDR3 in amino acids: CAIRAGQATYQDTQYF. The CDR3 nucleotides are TGTGCCATCAGGGCCGGACAGGCGACTTACCAGGATACGCAGTATTTT.

The CDR3 is CSANAYLLDEQFF. CDR3 nucleotide sequence: TGCAGCGCCAACGCCTATCTGTTGGATGAGCAGTTCTTC. V gene TRBV29-1 combines with J gene TRBJ2-1, with unresolved D. The CDR3 sequence is 13 residues long. The V end lost 7 bases, the J end lost 8 bases, and 18 bases lay between the germline ends. Germline assignment: CDR1 SQVTM and CDR2 ANQGSEA.

The chain joins TRBV5-1 to TRBJ2-7, with 8 bases that match TRBD2. The CDR3 consists of 13 residues. The germline V gene encodes CDR1 SGHRS and CDR2 YFSETQ. After removal of 4 bases from V and 5 bases from J, the junction contained 5 bases not matched to a gene. The CDR3 region has the DNA TGCGCCAGCAGCCCTCGGCGGGAGGACGAGCAGTACTTC. It codes for CASSPRREDEQYF.

This rearrangement joins TRBV29-1 to TRBJ1-1; maybe TRBD1 (6 bases). CDR3 length: 12 amino acids. Trimming removed 2 bases from V and 6 bases from J, with 10 bases in between. From germline, CDR1 is SQVTM and CDR2 ANQGSEA. CDR3 sequence (DNA): TGCAGCGTTGAATGGGGGGGCGCTGAAGCTTTCTTT. Amino acid sequence: CSVEWGGAEAFF.

The CDR3 nucleotides read TGTGCCAGCAGTTTAGAGGGGGTACAGCCCCAGCATTTT. Encoded protein: CASSLEGVQPQHF. This sequence joins TRBV28 and TRBJ1-5; weak D call: TRBD1 (6 bases). The V end was cut by 2 bases, the J end by 7 bases, with 9 bases between. Germline loops: CDR1 MDHEN, CDR2 SYDVKM. This CDR3 has 13 amino acids.

The V gene is TRBV7-6, the J gene TRBJ2-3; 9 bases are a match to TRBD2. CDR1 is SGHVS, CDR2 FNYEAQ, per germline. This CDR3 is built from 16 residues. V was clipped by 3 bases and J by 5 bases; unmatched bases: 9. The CDR3 DNA follows: TGTGCCAGCAGCTTCATTCGCGGGAGGGCGGGAGATACGCAGTATTTT. This codes for CASSFIRGRAGDTQYF. The variable domain in full, completed from reference TRBV7-6 and TRBJ2-3, reads GAGVSQSPRYKVTKRGQDVALRCDPISGHVSLYWYRQALGQGPEFLTYFNYEAQQDKSGLPNDRFSAERPEGSISTLTIQRTEQRDSAMYRCASSFIRGRAGDTQYFGPGTRLTVL.

This chain links TRBV10-2 with TRBJ1-5, with 10 positions matching TRBD1. Germline CDR1 is WSHSY and CDR2 is SAAADI. The CDR3 extends over 15 amino acids. V gave up 4 bases and J gave up 7 bases; unmatched junction bases: 7. The CDR3 region has the DNA TGCGCCAGCAGTGCGACAGGGGGCGGGTTGCAGCCCCAGCATTTT. Residues: CASSATGGGLQPQHF.

This clone was seen a few times. The genes are TRBV7-8 and TRBJ2-1; 9 positions match TRBD2. This CDR3 comprises 19 residues. CDR1 is SGHVS, CDR2 FQNEAQ, per germline. The V and J ends lost 2 bases and 2 bases, in that order; junction bases with no gene match: 13. The CDR3 is CASSLPRRVAGEPYNEQFF. In DNA form, the CDR3 reads TGTGCCAGCAGCTTACCCCGAAGGGTAGCGGGAGAACCCTACAATGAGCAGTTCTTC.

Comment on this clone: Sequence at one end of the junction differs from germline and may be a read error. V usage is TRBV7-9 and J usage is TRBJ2-3; 12 positions agree with TRBD2. The CDR3 runs 12 residues. Germline V gene data show CDR1 as SEHNR and CDR2 as FQNEAQ (reference sequence). CDR3 DNA: TGTGCCAGCAGCCTAGCGGGAGGGCGGCAGTATTTT. Protein product: CASSLAGGRQYF.

V is TRBV28 and J is TRBJ2-7, with a weak D call TRBD1 (6 bases). Trimming took 6 bases from V and 0 from J, leaving 6 bases between them. The CDR3 spans 12 residues. Germline V gene sequence: CDR1 MDHEN, CDR2 SYDVKM. CDR3 residues: CASRTGSYEQYF. The CDR3 DNA follows: TGTGCCAGCAGGACAGGCTCCTACGAGCAGTACTTC.

This CDR3 is CASSSQGPGETQYF. CDR3 sequence (DNA): TGCGCCAGCAGCTCACAGGGGCCAGGGGAGACCCAGTACTTC. The chain joins TRBV5-1 to TRBJ2-5; 7 positions agree with TRBD1. From germline, CDR1 is SGHRS and CDR2 YFSETQ. This CDR3 is 14 amino acids long. V dropped 3 bases and J dropped 5; count of bases not matched to a gene: 7.